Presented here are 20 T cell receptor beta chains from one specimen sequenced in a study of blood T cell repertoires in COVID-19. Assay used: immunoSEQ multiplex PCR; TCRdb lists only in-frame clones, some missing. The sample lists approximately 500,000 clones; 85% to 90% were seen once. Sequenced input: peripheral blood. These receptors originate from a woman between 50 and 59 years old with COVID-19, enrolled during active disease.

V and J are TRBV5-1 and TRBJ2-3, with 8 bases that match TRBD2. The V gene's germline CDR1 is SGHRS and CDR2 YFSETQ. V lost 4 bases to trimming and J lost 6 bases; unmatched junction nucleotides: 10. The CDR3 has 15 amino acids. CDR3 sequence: CASSPSVRGDDTQYF. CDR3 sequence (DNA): TGCGCCAGCAGCCCGTCCGTGCGGGGGGACGATACGCAGTATTTT. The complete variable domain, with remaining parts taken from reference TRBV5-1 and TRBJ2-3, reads KAGVTQTPRYLIKTRGQQVTLSCSPISGHRSVSWYQQTPGQGLQFLFEYFSETQRNKGNFPGRFSGRQFSNSRSEMNVSTLELGDSALYLCASSPSVRGDDTQYFGPGTRLTVL.

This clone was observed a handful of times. The CDR3 is CASSLIGTGPFNEQFF. The CDR3 nucleotides read TGCGCCAGCAGCCTAATCGGGACAGGGCCTTTCAATGAGCAGTTCTTC. The gene calls are TRBV5-1 and TRBJ2-1, with 9 bases matching TRBD1. V lost 4 bases, J lost 6 bases, and 11 bases stayed unmatched. The germline V gene encodes CDR1 SGHRS and CDR2 YFSETQ. The CDR3 length is 16 residues.

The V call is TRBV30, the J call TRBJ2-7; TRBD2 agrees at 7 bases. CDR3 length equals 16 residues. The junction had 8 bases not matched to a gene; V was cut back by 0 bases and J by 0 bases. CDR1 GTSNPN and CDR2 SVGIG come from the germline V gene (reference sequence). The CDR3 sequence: CAWSVLAGVTSYEQYF. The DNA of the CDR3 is TGTGCCTGGAGTGTACTGGCGGGGGTCACCTCCTACGAGCAGTACTTC.

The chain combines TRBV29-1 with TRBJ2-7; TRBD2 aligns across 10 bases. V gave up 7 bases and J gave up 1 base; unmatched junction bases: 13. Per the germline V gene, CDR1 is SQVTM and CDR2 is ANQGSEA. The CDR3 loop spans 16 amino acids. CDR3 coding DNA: TGCAGCGCCCAAGGAACCCTAGCGGGGGCTTCCTACGAGCAGTACTTC. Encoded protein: CSAQGTLAGASYEQYF.

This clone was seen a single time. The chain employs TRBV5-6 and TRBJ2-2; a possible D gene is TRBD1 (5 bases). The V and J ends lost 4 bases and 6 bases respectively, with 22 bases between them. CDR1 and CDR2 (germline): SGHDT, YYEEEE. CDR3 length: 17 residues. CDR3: CASSLGGRALGAGELFF. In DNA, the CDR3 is TGTGCCAGCAGCCTAGGCGGCAGAGCTTTAGGGGCCGGGGAGCTGTTTTTT.

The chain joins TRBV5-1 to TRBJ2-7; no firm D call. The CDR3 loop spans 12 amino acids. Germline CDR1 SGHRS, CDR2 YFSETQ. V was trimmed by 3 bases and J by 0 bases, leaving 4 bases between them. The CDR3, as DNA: TGCGCCAGCAGCTCTTTCTCCTACGAGCAGTACTTC. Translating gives CASSSFSYEQYF.

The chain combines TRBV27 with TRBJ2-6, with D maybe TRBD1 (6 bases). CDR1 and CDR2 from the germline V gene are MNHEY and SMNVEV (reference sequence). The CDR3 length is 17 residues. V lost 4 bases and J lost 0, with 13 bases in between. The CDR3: CASSSTGGFSGANVLTF. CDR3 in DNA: TGTGCCAGCAGTTCGACAGGAGGATTCTCTGGGGCCAACGTCCTGACTTTC. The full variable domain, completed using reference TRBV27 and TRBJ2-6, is EAQVTQNPRYLITVTGKKLTVTCSQNMNHEYMSWYRQDPGLGLRQIYYSMNVEVTDKGDVPEGYKVSRKEKRNFPLILESPSPNQTSLYFCASSSTGGFSGANVLTFGAGSRLTVL.

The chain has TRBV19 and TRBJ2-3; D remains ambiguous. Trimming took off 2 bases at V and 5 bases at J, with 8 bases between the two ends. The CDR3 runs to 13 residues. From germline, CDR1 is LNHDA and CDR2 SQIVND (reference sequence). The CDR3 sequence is CASSISSGDTQYF. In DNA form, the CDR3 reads TGTGCCAGTAGTATATCGTCCGGAGATACGCAGTATTTT.

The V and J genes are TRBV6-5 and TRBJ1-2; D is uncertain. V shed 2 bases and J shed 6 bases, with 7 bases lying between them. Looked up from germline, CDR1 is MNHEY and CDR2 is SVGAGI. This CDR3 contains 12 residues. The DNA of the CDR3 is TGTGCCAGCAGTTACGGAGGCCATGGCTACACCTTC. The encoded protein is CASSYGGHGYTF.

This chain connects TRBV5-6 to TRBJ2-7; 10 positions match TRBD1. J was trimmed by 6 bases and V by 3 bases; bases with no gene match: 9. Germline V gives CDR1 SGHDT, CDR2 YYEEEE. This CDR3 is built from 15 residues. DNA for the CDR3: TGTGCCAGCAGCTCTCGGACAGGGGGTGTTGGCGAGCAGTACTTC. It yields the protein CASSSRTGGVGEQYF.

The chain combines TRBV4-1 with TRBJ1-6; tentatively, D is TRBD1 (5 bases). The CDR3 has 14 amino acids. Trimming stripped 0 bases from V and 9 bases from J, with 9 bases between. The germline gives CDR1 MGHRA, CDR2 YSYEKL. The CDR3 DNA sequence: TGCGCCAGCAGCCAAGATATAAGGGGTTCACCCCTCCACTTT. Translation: CASSQDIRGSPLHF.

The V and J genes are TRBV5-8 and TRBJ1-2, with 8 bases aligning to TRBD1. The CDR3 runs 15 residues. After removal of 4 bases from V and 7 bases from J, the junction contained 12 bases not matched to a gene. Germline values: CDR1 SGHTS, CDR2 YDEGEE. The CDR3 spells CASSIYQDRALGYTF. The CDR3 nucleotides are TGTGCCAGCAGCATATATCAGGACAGGGCCCTTGGCTACACCTTC.

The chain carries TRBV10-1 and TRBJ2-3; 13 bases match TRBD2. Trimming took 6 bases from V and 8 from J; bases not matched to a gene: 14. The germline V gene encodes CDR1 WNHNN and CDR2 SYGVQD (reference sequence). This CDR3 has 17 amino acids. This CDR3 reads CASRDRPLAGGDGTQYF. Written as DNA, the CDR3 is TGCGCCAGCAGAGACAGGCCACTAGCGGGGGGGGATGGTACGCAGTATTTT.

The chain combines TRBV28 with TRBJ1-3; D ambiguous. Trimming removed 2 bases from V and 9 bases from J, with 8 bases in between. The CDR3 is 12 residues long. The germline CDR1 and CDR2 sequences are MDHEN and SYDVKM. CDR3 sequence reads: CASSLLGSTIYF. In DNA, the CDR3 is TGTGCCAGCAGTTTACTAGGTTCCACCATATATTTT.

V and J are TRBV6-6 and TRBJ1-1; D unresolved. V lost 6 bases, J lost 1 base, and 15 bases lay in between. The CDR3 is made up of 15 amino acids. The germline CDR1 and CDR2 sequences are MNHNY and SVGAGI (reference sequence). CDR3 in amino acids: CASSAEWPSNTEAFF. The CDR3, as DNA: TGTGCCAGCAGCGCTGAATGGCCCTCGAACACTGAAGCTTTCTTT.

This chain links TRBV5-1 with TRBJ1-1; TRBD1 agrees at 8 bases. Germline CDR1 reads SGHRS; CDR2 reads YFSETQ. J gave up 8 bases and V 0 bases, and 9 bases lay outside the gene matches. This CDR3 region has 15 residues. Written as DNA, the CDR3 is TGCGCCAGCAGCTTGGTCGGTCAGGCAGGGGGCGAAGCTTTCTTT. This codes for CASSLVGQAGGEAFF.

The CDR3 reads CASSFHRTGPRSPLHF. CDR3 sequence (DNA): TGTGCCAGCAGTTTTCACAGGACAGGGCCTCGATCACCCCTCCACTTT. V and J are TRBV27 and TRBJ1-6, with 8 bases that match TRBD1. The germline CDR1 and CDR2 sequences are MNHEY and SMNVEV (reference sequence). This CDR3 has 16 residues. The V gene end was trimmed by 3 bases and the J gene end by 10 bases; junction bases not matched to a gene: 11.

Here the CDR3 DNA reads TGTGCCTTCGGTATCGGGGAGACCCAGTACTTC. Translated: CAFGIGETQYF. J is TRBJ2-5 and V is TRBV30; D gene unclear. The V and J ends lost 7 bases and 5 bases respectively, with 11 bases between them. The CDR3 sequence is 11 residues long. Germline loops: CDR1 GTSNPN, CDR2 SVGIG (reference sequence).

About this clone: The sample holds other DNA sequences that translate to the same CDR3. The CDR3 bases are TGTGCCAGCAGTGAGGGGCGTCGCTACGAGCAGTACTTC. Protein: CASSEGRRYEQYF. The J gene is TRBJ2-7, the V gene TRBV6-1, with D perhaps TRBD1 (5 bases). With 3 bases removed from V and 3 bases from J, the gap between germline ends came to 9 bases. Germline CDR1 and CDR2: MNHNS and SASEGT. This CDR3 has 13 amino acids.

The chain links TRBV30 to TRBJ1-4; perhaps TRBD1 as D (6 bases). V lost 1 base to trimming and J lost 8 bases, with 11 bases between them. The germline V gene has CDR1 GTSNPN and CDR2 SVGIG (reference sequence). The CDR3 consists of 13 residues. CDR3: CAWSEGVREKLFF. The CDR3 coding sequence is TGTGCCTGGAGTGAGGGGGTTCGGGAAAAACTGTTTTTT. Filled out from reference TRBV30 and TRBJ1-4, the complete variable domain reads SQTIHQWPATLVQPVGSPLSLECTVEGTSNPNLYWYRQAAGRGLQLLFYSVGIGQISSEVPQNLSASRPQDRQFILSSKKLLLSDSGFYLCAWSEGVREKLFFGSGTQLSVL.